The 25 T cell receptor beta chains presented below share a single source sample, sequenced in a study of T cells in women clearing cervical HPV infection. TCRdb's copy holds only in-frame clones and misses some; the assay was immunoSEQ multiplex PCR. The table for this sample gives approximately 33,000 clones. Sample: blood buffy coat. Source of these receptors: a woman between 18 and 69 years old with a cervical HPV16 infection that either progressed to CIN3+ or cleared (not recorded which).

CDR3 bases read: TGCGCCAGCAGCCGAGAGGGGCGCGACGATGGC. Its translation: CASSREGRDDG. The complete CDR3 protein is CASSREGRDDGYTF. The chain uses TRBV5-1 and TRBJ1-2, with D perhaps matching TRBD1 (5 bases). The read finishes 3 residues shy of the CDR3 end, and the germline J gene is used to complete it. CDR3 size: 14 residues. Per the germline V gene, CDR1 is SGHRS and CDR2 is YFSETQ. The V end lost 4 bases, the J end lost 6 bases, and 16 bases lay between the germline ends.

A note on this clone: The read terminates 3 residues ahead of where the CDR3 ends, so the germline J gene completes it. The chain is built from TRBV19 and TRBJ2-2, with 7 bases lining up with TRBD1. The CDR3 runs 14 residues. From germline, CDR1 is LNHDA and CDR2 SQIVND (reference sequence). The CDR3 spells CASSKGAAGEKLFF. The DNA read from the CDR3 is TGTGCCAGTAGTAAGGGGGCGGCAGGTGAAAAG.

About this clone itself: The read finishes 3 residues shy of the CDR3 end, and the germline J gene is used to complete it. The rearrangement joins TRBV19 to TRBJ1-2; 7 bases line up with TRBD1. The CDR3 totals 19 residues. Germline V gene data show CDR1 as LNHDA and CDR2 as SQIVND (reference sequence). The sequenced part of the CDR3 DNA is TGTGCCAGTAGAAGGGACAGTGTGGGACTAGCGGGAGTTTCCTACGAC. This encodes CASRRDSVGLAGVSYD. The CDR3 as a whole reads CASRRDSVGLAGVSYDYTF.

As for this clone: The CDR3 end is not reached by the read, which stops 3 residues before it; the germline J gene fills it in. The chain combines TRBV7-6 with TRBJ2-1; 11 bases agree with TRBD2. V was clipped by 5 bases and J by 4 bases; unmatched bases: 4. Per germline, CDR1 SGHVS and CDR2 FNYEAQ. The CDR3 contains 15 residues. The CDR3 protein is CASSQTSGRYNEQFF. The covered CDR3 bases are TGTGCCAGCAGCCAAACTAGCGGGAGATACAATGAG.

A word on this clone: Read sequence stops 3 residues before the CDR3 end, and the germline J gene provides the missing end. This chain links TRBV18 with TRBJ1-1, with D perhaps TRBD1 (5 bases). The germline gives CDR1 KGHSH, CDR2 LQKENI. V was pared by 5 bases and J by 1 base, with 14 bases between. The CDR3 is 15 amino acids. The sequenced part of the CDR3 DNA is TGTGCCAGCTCATCCGACGGACAAGGGAACACTGAA. It codes for CASSSDGQGNTE. From start to end, the CDR3 is CASSSDGQGNTEAFF.

Turning to this clone: The read halts 3 residues ahead of the CDR3 end, with the missing end drawn from the germline J gene. Other DNA variants within this sample encode the same CDR3. The V and J genes are TRBV29-1 and TRBJ1-2; D perhaps matches TRBD1 (6 bases). CDR3 length: 15 amino acids. V shed 1 base and J shed 4 bases, with 16 bases lying between them. Germline V CDR1 and CDR2: SQVTM, ANQGSEA. The sequenced CDR3 bases are TGCAGCGTTGAAGGGGGGCAGGGGAAATTCTATGGC. Protein: CSVEGGQGKFYG. The whole CDR3 sequence is CSVEGGQGKFYGYTF.

About this clone: The read ends 3 residues before the CDR3 terminus; that terminus is restored from the germline J gene. V usage is TRBV5-1 and J usage is TRBJ2-1; a weak D match, TRBD2 (6 bases). V lost 4 bases and J lost 7, with 15 bases in between. From germline, CDR1 is SGHRS and CDR2 YFSETQ. This CDR3 is 14 amino acids long. The sequenced CDR3 bases are TGCGCCAGCAGCGGATGGGACTCGACGAATGAG. Its protein product is CASSGWDSTNE. The full CDR3 reads CASSGWDSTNEQFF.

On this clone: The read gets to within 3 residues of the CDR3 end, and the germline J gene fills in the rest. The chain couples TRBV4-1 to TRBJ2-3; D may be TRBD2 (7 bases). Trimming cost V 4 bases and J 0 bases, with 17 bases left between them. Germline V gene lookup returns CDR1 MGHRA and CDR2 YSYEKL. The CDR3 runs to 17 residues. CDR3 protein: CASSPARGGGSTDTQYF. Incomplete CDR3 DNA: TGCGCCAGCAGCCCAGCCCGAGGGGGGGGTAGCACAGATACG.

Comment on this clone: The CDR3 end lies 3 residues beyond the end of the read and is filled in from the germline J gene. V is TRBV7-9 and J is TRBJ1-1; D not certain. V lost 2 bases to trimming and J lost 4 bases, with 8 bases between them. CDR1 SEHNR and CDR2 FQNEAQ come from the germline V gene (reference sequence). The CDR3 is 13 residues long. CDR3 DNA (partial): TGTGCCAGCAGCTTATTGTCCGGCACTGAA. Translating it yields CASSLLSGTE. The whole CDR3 sequence reads CASSLLSGTEAFF.

A word on this clone: The CDR3 goes on 3 residues after the read ends, and that part is filled in from the germline J gene. This chain connects TRBV20-1 to TRBJ2-3, with TRBD2 matching 8 bases. This CDR3 is 15 amino acids long. The junction had 5 bases not matched to a gene; V was cut back by 3 bases and J by 0 bases. Germline lookup yields CDR1 DFQATT and CDR2 SNEGSKA (reference sequence). The CDR3 protein is CSASSSSGSTDTQYF. CDR3 bases read: TGCAGTGCTAGTTCCTCTAGCGGGAGCACAGATACG.

Worth noting for this clone: The read falls 3 residues short of the CDR3 end, and the missing part is taken from the germline J gene. This chain links TRBV7-6 with TRBJ1-1; 7 nucleotides match TRBD1. CDR1 is SGHVS and CDR2 is FNYEAQ in the germline V gene. Trimming cost V 5 bases and J 4 bases; bases outside gene matches: 4. The CDR3 length is 13 residues. The CDR3: CASSIRTGTEAFF. The part of the CDR3 DNA that was read is TGTGCCAGCAGCATTCGGACAGGCACTGAA.

Comments on this clone: The observed sequence ends 3 residues before the CDR3 terminus, with the missing tail filled in from the germline J gene. V gene TRBV12-5 combines with J gene TRBJ1-2; TRBD1 matches 7 bases. Per the germline V gene, CDR1 is LGHNT and CDR2 is FRNRAP. The CDR3 contains 13 residues. CDR3 loop: CASGWTGPFDYTF. CDR3 bases read: TGTGCTAGTGGATGGACAGGCCCGTTTGAC.

With regard to this clone: The junction and the germline gene differ at one end; a read error may be behind it. The DNA ends 3 residues before the CDR3 does, and the rest of the CDR3 is filled in from the germline J gene. This CDR3 is also generated by other DNA sequences in the sample. The genes are TRBV2 and TRBJ1-3; 8 positions match TRBD1. Per the germline V gene, CDR1 is SNHLY and CDR2 is FYNNEI. The CDR3 is 16 amino acids. CDR3 residues: CASSAKTGASGNTIYF. The sequenced part of the CDR3 DNA is TGTGCCAGCAGTGCAAAGACAGGGGCCTCTGGAAACACT.

Regarding this clone: From the germline J gene comes the end of the CDR3, since the read stops 3 residues before it. The V gene is TRBV2, the J gene TRBJ2-5; a weak D match, TRBD2 (5 bases). V dropped 7 bases and J dropped 0 bases, with 12 bases sitting between them. Germline assignment: CDR1 SNHLY and CDR2 FYNNEI. The length of the CDR3 is 14 residues. CDR3: CASMVAQNQETQYF. The CDR3 DNA, read in part, is TGTGCCAGCATGGTAGCGCAGAACCAAGAGACC. Using reference TRBV2 and TRBJ2-5 for the parts outside the CDR3, the full variable domain is EPEVTQTPSHQVTQMGQEVILRCVPISNHLYFYWYRQILGQKVEFLVSFYNNEISEKSEIFDDQFSVERPDGSNFTLKIRSTKLEDSAMYFCASMVAQNQETQYFGPGTRLLVL.

About this clone: With the read ending 3 residues before the CDR3 end, the germline J gene is used to fill in that end. This chain connects TRBV19 to TRBJ1-3; TRBD1 might be the D (6 bases). The CDR3 sequence is 16 residues long. The V end was cut by 5 bases, the J end by 2 bases, with 16 bases between. Germline V gene lookup returns CDR1 LNHDA and CDR2 SQIVND (reference sequence). The CDR3 sequence is CASSPRPRQAGNTIYF. CDR3 DNA, as far as it was read: TGTGCCAGTAGTCCCCGGCCCCGACAGGCTGGAAACACC.

Regarding this clone: The CDR3 is cut off 3 residues early in the read; its end comes from the germline J gene. This sample also contains other DNA sequences that code for the same CDR3. The chain joins TRBV19 to TRBJ2-2, with D unclear. V was shortened by 3 bases and J by 5 bases, with 13 bases between the two germline ends. CDR1 and CDR2 (germline): LNHDA, SQIVND (reference sequence). CDR3 length: 15 amino acids. The part of the CDR3 DNA that was read is TGTGCCAGTAGTATTTACGAACCCAGTACCGGGGAG. This translates into CASSIYEPSTGE. The whole CDR3 region reads CASSIYEPSTGELFF.

The CDR3 sequence is CASSLGTASYGYTF. The CDR3 DNA, read in part, is TGTGCCAGCTCACTTGGGACAGCCTCCTATGGC. V is TRBV18 and J is TRBJ1-2; TRBD1 agrees at 7 bases. The DNA ends 3 residues before the CDR3 does, and the rest of the CDR3 is filled in from the germline J gene. The germline V gene encodes CDR1 KGHSH and CDR2 LQKENI. This CDR3 contains 14 residues. After removal of 4 bases from V and 4 bases from J, the junction contained 6 bases not matched to a gene.

Comments on this clone: Read sequence stops 3 residues before the CDR3 end, and the germline J gene provides the missing end. The V call is TRBV7-9, the J call TRBJ2-3; 7 bases align to TRBD2. CDR3 length: 15 residues. Per germline, CDR1 SEHNR and CDR2 FQNEAQ (reference sequence). The CDR3 sequence: CASSLGLADQETQYF. The CDR3 DNA, read in part, is TGTGCCAGCAGCTTGGGGCTAGCGGACCAAGAGACG.

On this clone: The observed sequence ends 3 residues before the CDR3 terminus, with the missing tail filled in from the germline J gene. The chain couples TRBV28 to TRBJ2-3; 12 bases map to TRBD2. The CDR3 consists of 13 residues. CDR1 and CDR2 from the germline V gene are MDHEN and SYDVKM. V dropped 10 bases and J dropped 5; count of bases not matched to a gene: 4. CDR3 bases read: TGTGCCATAGGACTAGCGGGGAAAGATACG. This encodes CAIGLAGKDT. The entire CDR3 reads CAIGLAGKDTQYF.

Concerning this clone itself: The missing CDR3 end, 3 residues past where the read stops, is filled in from the germline J gene. The chain has TRBV5-1 and TRBJ2-3, with 9 bases matching TRBD1. After removal of 4 bases from V and 4 bases from J, the junction contained 7 bases not matched to a gene. Per germline, CDR1 SGHRS and CDR2 YFSETQ. The CDR3 loop spans 15 amino acids. Partial CDR3 DNA: TGCGCCAGCAGCCTCCGGACAGGGGAGTCAGATACG. Translation: CASSLRTGESDT. The CDR3 in full is CASSLRTGESDTQYF. Supplemented by reference TRBV5-1 and TRBJ2-3, the full variable domain reads KAGVTQTPRYLIKTRGQQVTLSCSPISGHRSVSWYQQTPGQGLQFLFEYFSETQRNKGNFPGRFSGRQFSNSRSEMNVSTLELGDSALYLCASSLRTGESDTQYFGPGTRLTVL.

Regarding this clone: Sequencing ends 3 residues short of the CDR3 end; the germline J gene provides the rest. This sequence joins TRBV5-3 and TRBJ1-2, with TRBD1 matching over 7 bases. TRBV5-3 is identified as an open reading frame with a role that is uncertain. The V segment lost 6 bases and the J segment 6 bases; nucleotides outside the gene matches: 14. The CDR3 is 15 residues long. CDR3 bases read: TGTGCCAGAACCTCGGGGAGGCAGGACAGGAATGGC. It is translated as CARTSGRQDRNG. The whole CDR3 sequence reads CARTSGRQDRNGYTF.

This CDR3 is CASRGHSNTGELFF. CDR3 DNA, as far as it was read: TGTGCCAGTAGGGGACACTCGAACACCGGGGAG. The rearrangement uses TRBV19 and TRBJ2-2, with D possibly TRBD1 on 6 matching bases. The read finishes 3 residues shy of the CDR3 end, and the germline J gene is used to complete it. The germline V gene has CDR1 LNHDA and CDR2 SQIVND (reference sequence). The CDR3 runs 14 residues. V lost 6 bases and J 0 bases, leaving 8 bases between the germline ends.

Comments on this clone: The sequenced fragment ends 3 residues before the CDR3 boundary, so the rest is inferred from the germline J gene. V and J are TRBV7-3 and TRBJ2-7, with TRBD2 matching 9 bases. The CDR3 spans 15 residues. Trimming at V came to 5 bases and at J to 5 bases, leaving 10 bases not matched to a gene. Germline loops: CDR1 SGHTA, CDR2 FQGTGA. CDR3 in amino acids: CASSIDGLARNEQYF. CDR3 bases read: TGTGCCAGCAGCATAGATGGACTAGCGAGAAACGAG.

As concerns this clone: The read stops 3 residues short of the end of the CDR3; the missing end is completed from the germline J gene. V gene TRBV5-1 combines with J gene TRBJ1-4, with 11 bases fitting TRBD1. J lost 5 bases, V lost 4 bases, and 7 bases had no gene match. This CDR3 contains 16 residues. The germline CDR1 and CDR2 sequences are SGHRS and YFSETQ. This chain's CDR3 is CASSPGGTGGNEKLFF. CDR3 DNA, as far as it was read: TGCGCCAGCAGCCCAGGAGGGACAGGGGGGAATGAAAAA.

CDR3 sequence reads: CASSRQNNQPQHF. CDR3 DNA (partial): TGTGCCAGCAGCCGACAGAACAATCAGCCC. The chain links TRBV7-2 to TRBJ1-5, with D perhaps TRBD1 (5 bases). The CDR3 end falls 3 residues outside the read, so it is completed with the germline J gene. The CDR3 spans 13 residues. The germline V and J ends were trimmed by 5 bases and 3 bases, with 8 bases remaining between them. CDR1 SGHTA and CDR2 FQGNSA come from the germline V gene.